This T cell receptor (beta chain) derives from a study of T cells in Graves' hyperthyroidism and ophthalmopathy. Study information: Prior to any treatment, at the point of initial diagnosis, peripheral blood was collected. Broader study findings: Blood samples included most of the expanded thyroid clonotypes exceeding 0.001.

TCR beta CDR3 regions were amplified from RNA transcripts. Initially, a first-round RT-PCR of the TCR CDR3 employed the HTBI primer set. TCRdb fed the multiplex PCR reads into MiXCR, producing one record per CDR3 protein. The profile shows 620,000 or so distinct CDR3 sequences, 14% of them singletons. CDR1 and CDR2 (germline): MNHEY, SVGEGT. V was cut by 9 bases and J by 6 bases, with 15 bases left in between. This CDR3 has 13 residues. The table lists this clonotype with many counts. Its antigen is as yet unknown. The sequencing input was blood. The chain is built from TRBV6-2 or TRBV6-3 and TRBJ2-1; TRBD1 might be the D (6 bases). This TCR derives from a woman between 45 and 60 years old with Graves' ophthalmopathy. CDR3 coding DNA: TGTGCCAGTAGCCTCGGACAGTTCAATGAGCAGTTCTTC. This sequence encodes CASSLGQFNEQFF.